The following is a T cell receptor beta chain sequence with its context. The record originates from a study of patients and donors after allogeneic stem cell transplantation. One entry per CDR3 protein results from TCRdb running MiXCR on the RT-PCR reads. The sample holds 190,000 or so distinct CDR3 sequences, about 37% seen once. The CDR3 extends over 14 amino acids. Germline CDR1 SGHRS, CDR2 YFSETQ. J gave up 5 bases and V 0 bases, and 4 bases lay outside the gene matches. Sequencing used blood, either unsorted or a sorted T cell fraction (not recorded which). This TCR came from a human donor who was either an allogeneic HSCT recipient or a stem cell or donor lymphocyte infusion donor (not recorded which). It is not recorded whose cells these are; they may come from a transplant donor. The J gene is TRBJ1-1, the V gene TRBV5-1; TRBD1 agrees at 7 bases. The DNA of the CDR3 is TGCGCCAGCAGCTTGGCACAGGGGAAAACTGAAGCTTTCTTT. It translates to CASSLAQGKTEAFF.